The entry below gives a single T cell receptor beta chain sequence along with its context. Antigen unknown. The source of the sample is a study of spatial heterogeneity in lung cancer. Findings and limits, study-wide: Blood contained ubiquitous expanded tumor TCRs more at resection than at follow-up.

Time point: sample taken at primary tumor resection. Using its own MiXCR run on the 5' RACE reads, TCRdb lists one record per CDR3 protein. The sample contains roughly 79,000 distinct CDR3 sequences, around 7.8% of which appear only once. The CDR3 contains 13 residues. The junction had 7 bases not matched to a gene; V was cut back by 6 bases and J by 5 bases. The chain uses TRBV12-3 or TRBV12-4 and TRBJ2-7, with TRBD1 identical over 7 bases. The sequence was obtained from a male donor with early-stage non-small cell lung cancer. This material consisted of PBMCs, taken at surgery. The CDR3 bases are TGTGCCAGCAGACTAGACAGGGCCCACGAGCAGTACTTC. It yields the protein CASRLDRAHEQYF.